These 5 T cell receptor beta chains share one sample of origin, sequenced in a study of beta chain features in type 1 diabetes. Notes on the study in general: When Type 1 diabetes patients were examined, their TCRB CDR3s proved moderately but significantly shorter in all four CD4+ subsets.

The sequenced template was cDNA made from the entire isolated RNA. Libraries were prepared by immunoSEQ multiplex PCR; TCRdb keeps only in-frame clonotypes and omits some of them. The sample has under 350,000 clones, 14% seen once. No cognate antigen is known for these TCRs. Source material: naive CD4+ T cells from blood. These receptors came from a man younger than 45 with type 1 diabetes.

This clone was found a few times. J is TRBJ2-3 and V is TRBV5-1; no definite D call. Germline CDR1 reads SGHRS; CDR2 reads YFSETQ. The CDR3 is 13 amino acids. The V and J ends lost 2 bases and 6 bases respectively, with 10 bases between them. CDR3 sequence reads: CASSFRGADTQYF. The CDR3 region has the DNA TGCGCCAGCAGCTTTCGAGGAGCGGATACGCAGTATTTT.

The V call is TRBV9, the J call TRBJ2-3, with TRBD2 as a possible D gene (6 bases). CDR3 length: 15 amino acids. Trimming left V 2 bases short and J 2 bases short, with 12 bases between. Per the germline V gene, CDR1 is SGDLS and CDR2 is YYNGEE. CDR3 loop: CASSVRDSNTDTQYF. Written as DNA, the CDR3 is TGTGCCAGCAGCGTCCGGGACTCTAACACAGATACGCAGTATTTT. The entire variable domain, with the rest obtained from reference TRBV9 and TRBJ2-3, is as follows: DSGVTQTPKHLITATGQRVTLRCSPRSGDLSVYWYQQSLDQGLQFLIQYYNGEERAKGNILERFSAQQFPDLHSELNLSSLELGDSALYFCASSVRDSNTDTQYFGPGTRLTVL.

The chain is built from TRBV30 and TRBJ2-1, with 8 bases lining up with TRBD1. Germline V gene sequence: CDR1 GTSNPN, CDR2 SVGIG (reference sequence). This CDR3 has 12 amino acids. V shed 3 bases, J shed 6 bases, and the junction held 1 base outside the gene matches. CDR3 in DNA: TGTGCCTGGAGCGGACAGGGCAATGAGCAGTTCTTC. It encodes CAWSGQGNEQFF.

This clone was observed a few times. J is TRBJ2-3 and V is TRBV19; 9 bases are a match to TRBD2. V was clipped by 0 bases and J by 3 bases; unmatched bases: 7. The CDR3 totals 17 residues. The V gene's germline CDR1 is LNHDA and CDR2 SQIVND (reference sequence). The CDR3 loop reads CASSIEAGGVWTDTQYF. As DNA, the CDR3 is TGTGCCAGTAGTATAGAAGCGGGAGGAGTCTGGACAGATACGCAGTATTTT.

This sequence joins TRBV9 and TRBJ2-1; 16 positions match TRBD2. Germline V lookup: CDR1 SGDLS, CDR2 YYNGEE. V shed 0 bases and J 9 bases; nucleotides not matched to a gene: 3. The CDR3 consists of 16 residues. The CDR3 nucleotides read TGTGCCAGCAGCGTAGGGGGGACTAGCGGGAGGGGTGAGCAGTTCTTC. It specifies CASSVGGTSGRGEQFF. The full variable domain, its missing parts supplied by reference TRBV9 and TRBJ2-1, is DSGVTQTPKHLITATGQRVTLRCSPRSGDLSVYWYQQSLDQGLQFLIQYYNGEERAKGNILERFSAQQFPDLHSELNLSSLELGDSALYFCASSVGGTSGRGEQFFGPGTRLTVL.